What follows are 17 T cell receptor beta chains derived from one specimen sequenced in a study of T cells in Graves' hyperthyroidism and ophthalmopathy. Amplified TCR beta CDR3 regions came from RNA transcripts. An initial round of RT-PCR targeting the TCR CDR3 relied on the HTBI primer set. Each CDR3 protein gets one entry after TCRdb re-called the multiplex PCR reads with MiXCR. The table includes around 600,000 distinct CDR3 sequences, less than 45% detected once. Source material: peripheral blood or thyroid tissue (not recorded which). The receptors stem from an adult man with Graves' disease, either hyperthyroidism or ophthalmopathy (not recorded which).

The rearrangement joins TRBV6-1 to TRBJ1-1; tentatively, D is TRBD1 (5 bases). The CDR3 length is 15 residues. CDR1 is MNHNS, CDR2 SASEGT, per germline. Trimming removed 4 bases from V and 2 bases from J, with 14 bases in between. The CDR3 DNA reads TGTGCCAGCAGTGGCCTGGGCAGGGAAAACACTGAAGCTTTCTTT. Protein sequence: CASSGLGRENTEAFF.

The chain combines TRBV7-2 with TRBJ1-5; unclear D gene. The germline CDR1 and CDR2 sequences are SGHTA and FQGNSA. The CDR3 has 10 amino acids. Trimming pared 4 bases from V and 11 bases from J, leaving 6 bases between. CDR3 nucleotides: TGTGCCAGCAGCTCCGGAACCCAGCATTTT. This sequence encodes CASSSGTQHF. The full variable domain, with the rest looked up from reference TRBV7-2 and TRBJ1-5, is GAGVSQSPSNKVTEKGKDVELRCDPISGHTALYWYRQSLGQGLEFLIYFQGNSAPDKSGLPSDRFSAERTGGSVSTLTIQRTQQEDSAVYLCASSSGTQHFGDGTRLSIL.

The rearrangement links TRBV9 to TRBJ2-5; TRBD2 agrees at 9 bases. The V gene end was trimmed by 5 bases and the J gene end by 9 bases; junction bases not matched to a gene: 2. Germline loops: CDR1 SGDLS, CDR2 YYNGEE. The CDR3 runs to 11 residues. The CDR3 sequence: CASRGGGAQYF. CDR3 coding DNA: TGTGCCAGCAGGGGCGGGGGGGCCCAGTACTTC.

Many counts were recorded for this clonotype. This chain links TRBV7-9 with TRBJ1-1; D might be TRBD1 (5 bases). Trimming shortened V by 5 bases and J by 1 base, and 14 bases separated the two germline ends. The CDR3 has 15 amino acids. The V gene's germline CDR1 is SEHNR and CDR2 FQNEAQ (reference sequence). The CDR3 loop is CASSQRDGGNTEAFF. DNA for the CDR3: TGTGCCAGCAGCCAACGGGACGGGGGGAACACTGAAGCTTTCTTT.

This chain's CDR3 is CSVERGVDTNYGYTF. CDR3 nucleotides: TGCAGCGTTGAAAGGGGGGTGGACACTAACTATGGCTACACCTTC. The chain employs TRBV29-1 and TRBJ1-2; D is perhaps TRBD1 (6 bases). This CDR3 has 15 amino acids. Germline V gene lookup returns CDR1 SQVTM and CDR2 ANQGSEA. Between the trimmed V and J ends, which lost 2 bases and 0 bases, there was a span of 13 bases. Full variable domain (outside the CDR3, taken from reference TRBV29-1 and TRBJ1-2): SAVISQKPSRDICQRGTSLTIQCQVDSQVTMMFWYRQQPGQSLTLIATANQGSEATYESGFVIDKFPISRPNLTFSTLTVSNMSPEDSSIYLCSVERGVDTNYGYTFGSGTRLTVV.

V is TRBV20-1 and J is TRBJ2-2; 9 positions agree with TRBD2. The V gene end was trimmed by 1 base and the J gene end by 2 bases; junction bases not matched to a gene: 2. From germline, CDR1 is DFQATT and CDR2 SNEGSKA (reference sequence). The CDR3 spans 15 residues. The CDR3 nucleotides read TGCAGTGCTAGAGGGCTAGCGGGAAACACCGGGGAGCTGTTTTTT. Encoded protein: CSARGLAGNTGELFF.

Comment on this clonotype: Since a much larger clone is just one base distant, this may be a read error. V usage is TRBV7-1 and J usage is TRBJ2-7; 7 positions match TRBD1. TRBV7-1 qualifies as an ORF whose function is uncertain. The CDR3 is made up of 15 amino acids. With 3 bases clipped from V and 5 bases from J, the junction kept 10 bases outside the gene matches. For the CDR3, the DNA is TGTGCCAGCAGCTCCGGGACAGTTACTACCCACGAGCAGTACTTC. It translates to CASSSGTVTTHEQYF.

This clonotype was detected ten times or more. The chain links TRBV29-1 to TRBJ1-2, with D unclear. V was trimmed by 2 bases and J by 7 bases, leaving 11 bases between them. CDR1 and CDR2 from the germline V gene are SQVTM and ANQGSEA. CDR3 size: 12 residues. CDR3 residues: CSVESPASGYTF. The CDR3 nucleotides read TGCAGCGTTGAAAGTCCTGCTAGTGGCTACACCTTC.

This chain joins TRBV29-1 and TRBJ1-3; D is ambiguous. The CDR3 sequence is 14 residues long. Germline CDR1 SQVTM, CDR2 ANQGSEA. The CDR3 here is CSLSRGFGRNTIYF. The CDR3 DNA reads TGCAGTTTATCACGGGGATTTGGGAGAAACACCATATATTTT.

The table lists this clonotype with a few counts. The J gene is TRBJ1-5, the V gene TRBV19; D remains ambiguous. The V end was cut by 0 bases, the J end by 7 bases, with 13 bases between. The CDR3 covers 15 residues. Germline CDR1 is LNHDA and CDR2 is SQIVND (reference sequence). The CDR3 reads CASSIDNGVGQPQHF. DNA of the CDR3: TGTGCCAGTAGTATAGATAATGGGGTTGGACAGCCCCAGCATTTT.

This clonotype was detected many times. V usage is TRBV12-3 or TRBV12-4 and J usage is TRBJ1-1; possibly TRBD1 for D (6 bases). The CDR3 is made up of 14 amino acids. V was cut by 5 bases and J by 1 base, with 11 bases left in between. This chain's CDR3 is CASSRTAANTEAFF. The DNA for the CDR3 is TGTGCCAGCAGTAGGACAGCGGCGAACACTGAAGCTTTCTTT.

The J gene is TRBJ2-5, the V gene TRBV29-1, with D perhaps given as TRBD1 or TRBD2 (5 bases each). This CDR3 is built from 13 residues. The ends were cut back, 4 bases at V and 5 bases at J, with 14 bases in the middle. CDR1 and CDR2 (germline): SQVTM, ANQGSEA. DNA for the CDR3: TGCAGCGTTGCAACCGGGACGGAGGAGACCCAGTACTTC. Its protein is CSVATGTEETQYF.

In this sample, this clonotype turned up many times. This chain links TRBV20-1 with TRBJ2-7; TRBD2 agrees at 8 bases. The CDR3 runs to 13 residues. V was clipped by 4 bases and J by 4 bases; unmatched bases: 6. CDR1 DFQATT and CDR2 SNEGSKA come from the germline V gene (reference sequence). The CDR3 loop reads CSATSGSWYEQYF. DNA of the CDR3: TGCAGTGCTACGAGCGGGAGTTGGTACGAGCAGTACTTC.

There are a few counts of this clonotype. The rearrangement uses TRBV7-9 and TRBJ1-4; TRBD1 aligns across 8 bases. From germline, CDR1 is SEHNR and CDR2 FQNEAQ (reference sequence). V dropped 3 bases and J dropped 3; count of bases not matched to a gene: 6. The CDR3 is 16 residues long. The CDR3 DNA reads as TGTGCCAGCAGCTTGGCCAGGGGGCTTGCTAATGAAAAACTGTTTTTT. As protein: CASSLARGLANEKLFF.

There are a few counts of this clonotype. This chain uses TRBV7-9 with TRBJ2-2; 7 nucleotides line up with TRBD1. Unmatched junction bases numbered 9, after V lost 0 bases and J lost 5 bases. The germline V gene encodes CDR1 SEHNR and CDR2 FQNEAQ (reference sequence). The CDR3 spans 17 residues. The CDR3 loop reads CASSLAMGTEVTGELFF. The CDR3 region has the DNA TGTGCCAGCAGCTTAGCGATGGGGACAGAAGTTACCGGGGAGCTGTTTTTT.

This clonotype was detected only a few times. V and J are TRBV20-1 and TRBJ1-5; D perhaps matches TRBD1 (6 bases). V gave up 5 bases and J gave up 1 base, with 12 bases separating them. The germline gives CDR1 DFQATT, CDR2 SNEGSKA (reference sequence). This CDR3 spans 14 amino acids. The chain's CDR3 is CSAYRGTSNQPQHF. CDR3 nucleotide sequence: TGCAGTGCTTATAGGGGGACAAGCAATCAGCCCCAGCATTTT.

This clonotype appeared many times. CDR3 sequence (DNA): TGTGCCAGCAGCACTCAGGGAGGCGACGAGCAGTACTTC. Protein sequence: CASSTQGGDEQYF. The chain links TRBV7-9 to TRBJ2-7; possible D gene TRBD2, 6 bases. V lost 5 bases and J 5 bases, leaving 13 bases between the germline ends. There are 13 residues in the CDR3. The germline gives CDR1 SEHNR, CDR2 FQNEAQ (reference sequence).